The rows below give T cell receptor beta chains drawn from one sample of a study of PD-1 blockade in classical Hodgkin lymphoma. TCRdb keeps only in-frame clones here, not all; method: immunoSEQ multiplex PCR. This table has approximately 20,000 clones, roughly 94% appearing once. Sequencing was done on a sample of peripheral blood mononuclear cells (PBMCs). The receptors come from a human donor with classical Hodgkin lymphoma. The CDR3 runs from the conserved cysteine through the conserved F or W. Fields, in order: D gene, V gene, clone size, J gene, CDR3 DNA, CDR3 protein. D genes are given only for firm matches. Clone size appears in some rows only: once, few, many, or a class for an expanded clone.

>NA|TRBV25-1|NA|TRBJ1-1
TGTGCCAGCAGTGGGAGGGCGACTAACACTGAAGCTTTCTTT
CASSGRATNTEAFF
>NA|TRBV5-6|NA|TRBJ2-3
TGTGCCAGCAGCCCCACAGTCGACCCCCGCACAGATACGCAGTATTTT
CASSPTVDPRTDTQYF
>NA|TRBV5-6|NA|TRBJ2-1
TGTGCCAGCAGCTTAAGAAGGCTAAGGGACAATGAGCAGTTCTTC
CASSLRRLRDNEQFF
>NA|TRBV5-8|NA|TRBJ2-3
TGTGCCAGCGGGCGAGGGTGGCAGTATACTAGCACAGATACGCAGTATTTT
CASGRGWQYTSTDTQYF
>NA|TRBV7-8|NA|TRBJ2-2
TGTGCCAGCAGCTCCCTAGGGGCAGGGTCGCACTATAACACCGGGGAGCTGTTTTTT
CASSSLGAGSHYNTGELFF
>TRBD1|TRBV19|NA|TRBJ1-1
TGTGCCAGTCGTGAGACAGGGAGGAACACTGAAGCTTTCTTT
CASRETGRNTEAFF
>TRBD2|TRBV5-1|few|TRBJ2-5
TGCGCCAGCAGCTTGCAGGCGGGGGGGGTCGAAGAGACCCAGTACTTC
CASSLQAGGVEETQYF
>NA|TRBV2|NA|TRBJ1-4
TGTGCCAGCAGCCTCAATAGGTGGGAACTGTTTTTT
CASSLNRWELFF
>TRBD1|TRBV6-5|NA|TRBJ1-2
TGTGCCAGCAGTTTAGACAGGGGGCCGAATGGCTACACCTTC
CASSLDRGPNGYTF
>NA|TRBV27|NA|TRBJ1-2
TGTGCCAGCAGTTTATCGGGAGAATTGATCTATGGCTACACCTTC
CASSLSGELIYGYTF
>NA|TRBV27|NA|TRBJ2-3
TGTGCCAGCAGTTTGTCGACAGGAGATGTTAGGACAGATACGCAGTATTTT
CASSLSTGDVRTDTQYF
>TRBD1|TRBV5-6|NA|TRBJ1-6
TGTGCCAGCAGCCCATCAGGGGGCTATAATTCACCCCTCCACTTT
CASSPSGGYNSPLHF
>NA|TRBV21-1|NA|TRBJ2-1
TGTGCCAGCAGCATAAAGCGGGGGGGCTACAATGAGCAGTTCTTC
CASSIKRGGYNEQFF
>NA|TRBV10-1|NA|TRBJ2-1
TGCGCCAGCAGTGAAGGGACGGGTTCCTACAATGAGCAGTTCTTC
CASSEGTGSYNEQFF
>NA|TRBV6-5|NA|TRBJ1-4
TGTGCCAGCAGAAGGTACAGGACAACTAATGAAAAACTGTTTTTT
CASRRYRTTNEKLFF
>TRBD1|TRBV2|NA|TRBJ1-2
TGTGCCAGCAGCAAGTCGAGACAGGGGACCGATGGCTACACCTTC
CASSKSRQGTDGYTF
>TRBD1|TRBV5-1|NA|TRBJ1-2
TGCGCCAGCAGCCCAGGGGGGGACTATGGCTACACCTTC
CASSPGGDYGYTF
>NA|TRBV6-4|NA|TRBJ2-1
TGTGCCAGCAGTGCATCGGTCTGGCCTGAGCAGTTCTTC
CASSASVWPEQFF
>TRBD1|TRBV15|NA|TRBJ1-2
TGTGCCACCAGCAGGTCCACAGGGGGATTTAGTGGCTACACCTTC
CATSRSTGGFSGYTF
>TRBD1|TRBV19|NA|TRBJ2-3
TGTGCCAGTAGTACCAAACGGCCCCGGGACAGGGGCACAGATACGCAGTATTTT
CASSTKRPRDRGTDTQYF
>NA|TRBV6-1|NA|TRBJ2-6
TGTGCCAGCAGTCCCGATCCCTCTGGGGCCAACGTCCTGACTTTC
CASSPDPSGANVLTF
>NA|TRBV11-2|NA|TRBJ1-2
TGTGCCAGCAGCTTAGATCAGAAGGCCTACTATGGCTACACCTTC
CASSLDQKAYYGYTF
>TRBD1|TRBV27|NA|TRBJ1-2
TGTGCCAGCAGTTTAGGGACAGGCCCCATGGACTATGGCTACACCTTC
CASSLGTGPMDYGYTF
>TRBD1|TRBV9|NA|TRBJ2-7
TGTGCCAGCAGCGGGGAAAGGGACAGCTACGAGCAGTACTTC
CASSGERDSYEQYF
>NA|TRBV7-9|NA|TRBJ1-2
TGTGCCAGCAGCTCGCCAGTGGGAAAAGGAGCAGGAGTCTATGGCTACACCTTC
CASSSPVGKGAGVYGYTF
>NA|TRBV19|NA|TRBJ1-5
TGTGCCAGTAGATGGTACTATGATAGCAATCAGCCCCAGCATTTT
CASRWYYDSNQPQHF
>NA|TRBV21-1|NA|TRBJ1-3
TGTGCCAGCAGAAAAGCAGGCATTGGCCCTGGAAACACCATATATTTT
CASRKAGIGPGNTIYF
>TRBD1|TRBV28|few|TRBJ1-1
TGTGCCAGCAGTCCCTCCCACAGGGGGTACACTGAAGCTTTCTTT
CASSPSHRGYTEAFF
>NA|TRBV4-2|once|TRBJ2-3
TGTGCCAGCAGCCAAGATCGTACGGGGGGCCAAACAGATACGCAGTATTTT
CASSQDRTGGQTDTQYF
>TRBD1|TRBV5-1|NA|TRBJ2-1
TGCGCCAGCAGCTTGGACTGGACAGGGGTTGATGAGCAGTTCTTC
CASSLDWTGVDEQFF
>NA|TRBV5-1|NA|TRBJ1-5
TGCGCCAGCAGTTCCGGGAGCAATCAGCCCCAGCATTTT
CASSSGSNQPQHF
>NA|TRBV7-9|NA|TRBJ1-2
TGTGCCAGCAGCCCAAGAGGGTCAGGCTACACCTTC
CASSPRGSGYTF
>NA|TRBV28|NA|TRBJ2-3
TGTGCCAGCAGTTTACCCCCCGGGGGCAGGGGCCACACAGATACGCAGTATTTT
CASSLPPGGRGHTDTQYF
>NA|TRBV5-3|NA|TRBJ1-4
TGTGCCAGAAGCGAGACAGAAGGGAAAAAACTGTTTTTT
CARSETEGKKLFF
>TRBD2|TRBV5-4|NA|TRBJ2-5
TGTGCCAGCAGCTCTAGCGGAGCCCATTACCAAGAGACCCAGTACTTC
CASSSSGAHYQETQYF
>NA|TRBV2|NA|TRBJ2-7
TGTGCCAGCAGTGAAGGTGGCGGCGGGGTCGACGAGCAGTACTTC
CASSEGGGGVDEQYF
>NA|TRBV18|NA|TRBJ2-3
TGTGCCAGCTCAACCGGGGGCCCAGATACGCAGTATTTT
CASSTGGPDTQYF
>NA|TRBV5-8|NA|TRBJ2-3
TGTGCCAGCAGCTTGGGGGTAGCGGAAGATACGCAGTATTTT
CASSLGVAEDTQYF
>NA|TRBV6-1|NA|TRBJ2-7
TGTGCCAGCAGTGAAGGGGCAGGGAGGGAGCAGTACTTC
CASSEGAGREQYF
>TRBD2|TRBV4-1|NA|TRBJ2-6
TGCGCCAGCAGCCAACGGGGGGGCCGCTCTGGGGCCAACGTCCTGACTTTC
CASSQRGGRSGANVLTF
>NA|TRBV5-6|NA|TRBJ2-5
TGTGCCAGCAGCTCCCGGGGCGGCCAAGAGACCCAGTACTTC
CASSSRGGQETQYF
>NA|TRBV5-6|NA|TRBJ1-3
TGTGCCAGCAGCTTGGACATGGGAAACACCATATATTTT
CASSLDMGNTIYF
>NA|TRBV14|NA|TRBJ2-5
TGTGCCAGCAGGGGAAACAGGGTCCAAGAGACCCAGTACTTC
CASRGNRVQETQYF
>NA|TRBV7-9|NA|TRBJ1-1
TGTGCCAGCAGCCGTGCCAAGGGGGTAGGGACTGAAGCTTTCTTT
CASSRAKGVGTEAFF
>NA|TRBV4-3|NA|TRBJ2-7
TGCGCCAGCAGCCAAGGGACAGCTGTAACCTACGAGCAGTACTTC
CASSQGTAVTYEQYF
>NA|TRBV14|NA|TRBJ2-3
TGTGCCAGCAGCCCTTTCACAGATACGCAGTATTTT
CASSPFTDTQYF
>TRBD2|TRBV10-2|NA|TRBJ2-3
TGCGCCAGCCGGAACGAGGTACGGGGGGGAAGCACAGATACGCAGTATTTT
CASRNEVRGGSTDTQYF
>TRBD2|TRBV9|NA|TRBJ2-1
TGTGCCAGCAGCGCTGGACTAGCGCTAGGGAATGAGCAGTTCTTC
CASSAGLALGNEQFF
>NA|TRBV30|once|TRBJ1-1
TGTGCCTGGAGTAAAGTGAACACTGAAGCTTTCTTT
CAWSKVNTEAFF
>NA|TRBV15|NA|TRBJ1-4
TGTGCCACCAGCAGAGAGGTTTTAATGGAGATTAATGAAAAACTGTTTTTT
CATSREVLMEINEKLFF
>NA|TRBV11-2|NA|TRBJ1-1
TGTGCCAGCAGCAACAGGGTTGGTAACACTGAAGCTTTCTTT
CASSNRVGNTEAFF
>TRBD1|TRBV4-1|NA|TRBJ1-3
TGCGCCAGCAGACAGGGGGCCGCCTTCGGAAACACCATATATTTT
CASRQGAAFGNTIYF
>NA|TRBV15|NA|TRBJ2-2
TGTGCCACCAGCAGAGTCGACAGCCCCGGCGGGGAGCTGTTTTTT
CATSRVDSPGGELFF
>NA|TRBV5-1|NA|TRBJ1-3
TGCGCCAGCAGCTTGATGACAGGAGGGTCTGGAAACACCATATATTTT
CASSLMTGGSGNTIYF
>NA|TRBV7-8|NA|TRBJ1-3
TGTGCCAGCAGCTCGGCCCACATAGGCGGAAACACCATATATTTT
CASSSAHIGGNTIYF
>TRBD2|TRBV7-2|NA|TRBJ2-1
TGTGCCAGCAGCTTAGCGCGGACTAGACCTAATGAGCAGTTCTTC
CASSLARTRPNEQFF
>TRBD1|TRBV19|NA|TRBJ2-7
TGTGCCAGTAGCCCCCCAGGGGGCAGAATTTACGAGCAGTACTTC
CASSPPGGRIYEQYF
>TRBD2|TRBV30|NA|TRBJ2-7
TGTGCCTGGACGCTGACTAGCTTCTACGAGCAGTACTTC
CAWTLTSFYEQYF
>TRBD2|TRBV10-1|NA|TRBJ2-7
TGCGCCAGCAGTGAAGCGGGACCGACATACGAGCAGTACTTC
CASSEAGPTYEQYF